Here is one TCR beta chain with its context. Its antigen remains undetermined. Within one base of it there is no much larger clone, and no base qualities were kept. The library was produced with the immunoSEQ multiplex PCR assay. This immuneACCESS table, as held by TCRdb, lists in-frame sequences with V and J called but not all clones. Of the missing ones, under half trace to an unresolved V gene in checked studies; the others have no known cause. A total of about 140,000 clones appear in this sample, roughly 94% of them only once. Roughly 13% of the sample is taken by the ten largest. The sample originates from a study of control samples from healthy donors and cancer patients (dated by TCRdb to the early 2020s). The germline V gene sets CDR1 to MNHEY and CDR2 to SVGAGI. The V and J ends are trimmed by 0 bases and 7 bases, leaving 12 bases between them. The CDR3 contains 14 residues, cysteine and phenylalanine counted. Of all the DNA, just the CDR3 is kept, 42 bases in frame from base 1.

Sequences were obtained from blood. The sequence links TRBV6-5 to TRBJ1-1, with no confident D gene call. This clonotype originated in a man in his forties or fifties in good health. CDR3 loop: CASSYSRVTIEAFF. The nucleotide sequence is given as TGTGCCAGCAGTTACTCCCGAGTGACAATTGAAGCTTTCTTT.